A single sample gave rise to the 27 T cell receptor beta chains below, sequenced in a study of T cells in Graves' hyperthyroidism and ophthalmopathy (dated by TCRdb to about 2019). Preparation of the library involved multiplex PCR. TCRdb shows the sequencer as Illumina HiSeq 2000. The TCR beta CDR3 regions were amplified from the RNA transcripts. A first-round RT-PCR of the TCR CDR3 used the HTBI primer set with the Qiagen OneStep RT-PCR kit. In TCRdb, the public reads were trimmed at Q25 with fastp and aligned with MiXCR, with productive beta chains retained. Each CDR3 protein gets just one entry, which takes the most common genes and DNA from the rows behind it. For this sample the table gives hundreds of thousands of distinct CDR3 sequences, of which around 38% were detected only once. The ten largest clones represent approximately 8.7% of the sample. The source material was blood. All receptors derive from a man aged 18 to 29 with Graves' hyperthyroidism.

This clonotype was picked up a small number of times. The V call is TRBV7-9, the J call TRBJ2-7, with TRBD2 matching 7 bases. After removal of 6 bases from V and 5 bases from J, the junction contained 7 bases not matched to a gene. This CDR3 region has 13 residues. Per the germline V gene, CDR1 is SEHNR and CDR2 is FQNEAQ (reference sequence). The CDR3 loop reads CASRPTSADEQYF. The CDR3 coding sequence is TGTGCCAGCAGACCAACTAGCGCGGACGAGCAGTACTTC. The variable domain in full, completed from reference TRBV7-9 and TRBJ2-7, reads DTGVSQNPRHKITKRGQNVTFRCDPISEHNRLYWYRQTLGQGPEFLTYFQNEAQLEKSRLLSDRFSAERPKGSFSTLEIQRTEQGDSAMYLCASRPTSADEQYFGPGTRLTVT.

The chain recombines TRBV20-1 with TRBJ1-5, with a possible D match to TRBD1 (6 bases). The CDR3 runs to 14 residues. In germline, CDR1 is DFQATT, CDR2 SNEGSKA (reference sequence). The V end was cut by 0 bases, the J end by 2 bases, with 8 bases between. The CDR3 loop is CSAREEGGNQPQHF. The CDR3, as DNA: TGCAGTGCTAGAGAGGAGGGGGGCAATCAGCCCCAGCATTTT.

Many counts were recorded for this clonotype. This rearrangement joins TRBV4-1 to TRBJ2-5; TRBD1 matches at 11 bases. This CDR3 contains 17 residues. In germline, CDR1 is MGHRA, CDR2 YSYEKL. V shed 0 bases and J 4 bases; nucleotides not matched to a gene: 7. As DNA, the CDR3 is TGCGCCAGCAGCCAAGACCCGGACAGGGGGCGGGGAGAGACCCAGTACTTC. It encodes CASSQDPDRGRGETQYF.

This clonotype was detected once. This rearrangement joins TRBV6-5 to TRBJ1-2; tentative D call: TRBD1 (6 bases). Germline V gene lookup returns CDR1 MNHEY and CDR2 SVGAGI. The CDR3 has 16 amino acids. V was trimmed by 6 bases and J by 4 bases, leaving 21 bases between them. In DNA, the CDR3 is TGTGCCAGCAGCCAGACCCCCGGGGGGGGCGGCTATGGCTACACCTTC. Its protein is CASSQTPGGGGYGYTF.

Regarding this clonotype: A much larger clone lies a single base off, so this may be a read error. The rearrangement joins TRBV2 to TRBJ1-1; D perhaps matches TRBD1 (6 bases). Per germline, CDR1 SNHLY and CDR2 FYNNEI. The CDR3 totals 14 residues. The CDR3 spells CATSDPAGAVEAFF. For the CDR3, the DNA is TGTGCCACCAGTGATCCGGCAGGGGCAGTCGAAGCTTTCTTT.

This clonotype was seen repeatedly, ten times or more. The J gene is TRBJ1-1, the V gene TRBV7-6; perhaps TRBD1 as D (6 bases). Trimming stripped 5 bases from V and 6 bases from J, with 13 bases between. The CDR3 spans 13 residues. In germline, CDR1 is SGHVS, CDR2 FNYEAQ. CDR3 sequence: CASSLAGGAEAFF. The CDR3 nucleotides read TGTGCCAGCAGCCTGGCCGGGGGCGCTGAAGCTTTCTTT.

Details on this clonotype: A much larger clonotype is one base distant, so this may be a read error. This chain uses TRBV2 with TRBJ2-7; 8 bases agree with TRBD1. Germline CDR1 SNHLY, CDR2 FYNNEI. The CDR3 length is 14 residues. The CDR3 bases are TGTGTCAGCAGTGAGGCGGACAGGGCCTACGAGCAGTACTTC. It codes for CVSSEADRAYEQYF.

The CDR3 reads CSVEGTIDSSYEQYF. The CDR3 nucleotides are TGCAGCGTTGAGGGGACGATCGATAGCTCCTACGAGCAGTACTTC. V and J are TRBV29-1 and TRBJ2-7, with D perhaps assigned TRBD1 or TRBD2 (5 bases each). The length of the CDR3 is 15 residues. CDR1 is SQVTM, CDR2 ANQGSEA, per germline. V shed 3 bases and J shed 0 bases, with 15 bases lying between them.

This clonotype has a single count. This chain links TRBV12-3 or TRBV12-4 with TRBJ2-7; 14 bases align to TRBD2. The CDR3 consists of 15 residues. Germline trimming cut 4 bases from V and 4 bases from J; bases unmatched to any gene: 3. The CDR3 protein is CASSSTSGRVYEQYF. Written as DNA, the CDR3 is TGTGCCAGCAGTTCGACTAGCGGGAGGGTGTACGAGCAGTACTTC.

The chain is built from TRBV12-3 or TRBV12-4 and TRBJ1-2; 10 bases fit TRBD1. This CDR3 comprises 14 residues. Unmatched junction bases numbered 6, after V lost 3 bases and J lost 8 bases. The CDR3 loop is CASSFGGQGRGYTF. The CDR3 DNA is TGTGCCAGCAGTTTTGGGGGACAGGGGAGAGGCTACACCTTC.

With respect to this clonotype: With a much larger clone just one base away, this may be a read error. V usage is TRBV15 and J usage is TRBJ2-2, with D perhaps matching TRBD1 or TRBD2 (5 bases each). CDR3 length equals 17 residues. Germline CDR1 reads LNHNV; CDR2 reads YYDKDF (reference sequence). CDR3 bases: TGTGCCGCCAGCAGAGGGAATCGGGGCTCGAACACCGGGGAGCTGTTTTTT. Its protein is CAASRGNRGSNTGELFF.

The genes are TRBV4-3 and TRBJ2-6, with TRBD2 identical over 12 bases. CDR3 size: 17 residues. Germline values: CDR1 LGHNA, CDR2 YSLEER. V trimming: 3 bases; J trimming: 1 base; junction bases outside the gene matches: 1. CDR3 residues: CASSQLAGGSGANVLTF. The CDR3 bases are TGCGCCAGCAGCCAGCTAGCGGGAGGGTCTGGGGCCAACGTCCTGACTTTC.

To note about this clonotype: Because it lacks the conserved phenylalanine or tryptophan at the end, this CDR3 is likely a read error. The DNA is omitted, as the CDR3 cannot be located on it reliably, and the CDR3 follows TCRdb's listing. V is TRBV20-1 and J is TRBJ1-4. The CDR3 length equals 9 residues, ends included. The germline V gene encodes CDR1 DFQATT and CDR2 SNEGSKA (reference sequence). The CDR3 protein is CSASTGPTM.

This clonotype was recorded many times. The chain has TRBV13 and TRBJ1-2, with TRBD1 as a possible D gene (5 bases). V shed 8 bases and J shed 6 bases, with 22 bases lying between them. The V gene's germline CDR1 is PRHDT and CDR2 FYEKMQ (reference sequence). This CDR3 is built from 15 residues. For the CDR3, the DNA is TGTGCCAGCGCCATCCCCAGGGCCGTTATGAATGGCTACACCTTC. Its translation: CASAIPRAVMNGYTF.

This clonotype occurred a few times. The chain uses TRBV7-8 and TRBJ2-2, with D perhaps TRBD1 or TRBD2 (7 bases each). V was trimmed by 5 bases and J by 5 bases, leaving 15 bases between them. This CDR3 comprises 15 residues. CDR1 is SGHVS, CDR2 FQNEAQ, per germline. CDR3 nucleotide sequence: TGTGCCAGCAGCCAACCCCAGGGGGGGACCGGGGAGCTGTTTTTT. This translates into CASSQPQGGTGELFF.

This clonotype was detected many times. The chain links TRBV24-1 to TRBJ1-2; tentative D call: TRBD1 (5 bases). The CDR3 runs to 16 residues. V was trimmed by 8 bases and J by 2 bases, leaving 20 bases between them. Germline CDR1 is KGHDR and CDR2 is SFDVKD. The CDR3 is CATNGKGQDGNYGYTF. CDR3 bases: TGTGCCACCAATGGCAAGGGGCAAGATGGAAACTATGGCTACACCTTC.

This clonotype was picked up a small number of times. The chain uses TRBV19 and TRBJ2-7, with 11 bases aligning to TRBD2. The CDR3 spans 16 residues. V shed 3 bases, J shed 0 bases, and the junction held 4 bases outside the gene matches. The germline V gene encodes CDR1 LNHDA and CDR2 SQIVND (reference sequence). The CDR3 nucleotides read TGTGCCAGTAGTATGGCTAGCGGGGGGAGCTCCTACGAGCAGTACTTC. Residues: CASSMASGGSSYEQYF.

A word on this clonotype: One base away lies a much larger clone, so this may be a sequencing read error. The rearrangement links TRBV10-3 to TRBJ2-5, with D perhaps TRBD2 (7 bases). Germline-derived CDR1 and CDR2 are ENHRY and SYGVKD. The CDR3 has 15 residues. The CDR3 bases are TGTGCCGTCAGGAGGGACTCTCGGGGGGCGTCGACCCAGTACTTC. Encoded protein: CAVRRDSRGASTQYF.

This clonotype turned up a few times. The genes are TRBV6-6 and TRBJ1-2; 7 positions match TRBD1. Germline V gene data show CDR1 as MNHNY and CDR2 as SVGAGI (reference sequence). V shed 4 bases and J 8 bases; nucleotides not matched to a gene: 16. This CDR3 is built from 16 residues. CDR3 sequence: CASSWAGGIVEGGYTF. Written as DNA, the CDR3 is TGTGCCAGCAGTTGGGCAGGGGGGATCGTGGAGGGAGGCTACACCTTC.

Here the CDR3 reads CSRQTNTEAFF. CDR3 nucleotide sequence: TGCAGCAGACAGACGAACACTGAAGCTTTCTTT. The chain has TRBV29-1 and TRBJ1-1; tentative D call: TRBD1 (5 bases). Germline lookup yields CDR1 SQVTM and CDR2 ANQGSEA. The CDR3 contains 11 residues. V gave up 8 bases and J gave up 1 base, with 8 bases separating them.

This clonotype was seen many times. One end of the junction is discordant with germline, which a read error may explain. This chain links TRBV29-1 with TRBJ2-5; 9 bases match TRBD2. The CDR3 is 14 residues long. Per the germline V gene, CDR1 is SQVTM and CDR2 is ANQGSEA. The CDR3 is CSVEVAGEQETQYF. CDR3 coding DNA: TGCAGCGTAGAAGTAGCGGGGGAGCAAGAGACCCAGTACTTC.

The chain has TRBV7-2 and TRBJ1-1; the match to TRBD1 covers 9 bases. CDR1 and CDR2 from the germline V gene are SGHTA and FQGNSA. V gave up 5 bases and J gave up 0 bases; unmatched junction bases: 7. The CDR3 length is 16 residues. CDR3 loop: CASSVEGQGMNTEAFF. DNA of the CDR3: TGTGCCAGCAGCGTGGAGGGACAGGGAATGAACACTGAAGCTTTCTTT. Full variable domain (remainder filled in from reference TRBV7-2 and TRBJ1-1): GAGVSQSPSNKVTEKGKDVELRCDPISGHTALYWYRQSLGQGLEFLIYFQGNSAPDKSGLPSDRFSAERTGGSVSTLTIQRTQQEDSAVYLCASSVEGQGMNTEAFFGQGTRLTVV.

The J gene is TRBJ2-5, the V gene TRBV25-1; 7 positions match TRBD2. Looked up from germline, CDR1 is MGHDK and CDR2 is SYGVNS. This CDR3 has 13 amino acids. CDR3 sequence reads: CARDLLAEETQYF. CDR3 DNA sequence: TGTGCTAGAGATCTCCTAGCGGAAGAGACCCAGTACTTC.

This clonotype was counted many times. The rearrangement links TRBV4-1 to TRBJ2-5, with D perhaps matching TRBD2 (6 bases). The CDR3 sequence is 14 residues long. In germline, CDR1 is MGHRA, CDR2 YSYEKL. Trimming cost V 0 bases and J 5 bases, with 10 bases left between them. CDR3 sequence reads: CASSQDGGDETQYF. The CDR3 region has the DNA TGCGCCAGCAGCCAAGATGGAGGGGACGAGACCCAGTACTTC.

This clonotype was found many times. CDR3 nucleotides: TGTGCCACCAGTGAACAGGGGGCCAATCAGCCCCAGCATTTT. The encoded protein is CATSEQGANQPQHF. The chain carries TRBV24-1 and TRBJ1-5, with TRBD1 matching over 9 bases. CDR1 is KGHDR and CDR2 is SFDVKD in the germline V gene. V was pared by 4 bases and J by 3 bases, with 0 bases of the junction left unmatched. The CDR3 spans 14 residues.

This clonotype was seen a few times. J is TRBJ1-2 and V is TRBV4-1; 9 bases fit TRBD1. The J segment lost 3 bases and the V segment lost 2 bases, leaving 4 bases of the junction unmatched. This CDR3 is built from 15 residues. From germline, CDR1 is MGHRA and CDR2 YSYEKL. The CDR3 spells CASSQTGTGHYGYTF. For the CDR3, the DNA is TGCGCCAGCAGCCAAACCGGGACAGGGCACTATGGCTACACCTTC.

J is TRBJ1-5 and V is TRBV11-2; D call uncertain. This CDR3 contains 14 residues. Germline V gene data show CDR1 as SGHAT and CDR2 as FQNNGV. The V end was cut by 3 bases, the J end by 11 bases, with 17 bases between. The CDR3: CASSLEGFQETQHF. CDR3 sequence (DNA): TGTGCCAGCAGCTTGGAGGGATTCCAAGAGACCCAGCATTTT.